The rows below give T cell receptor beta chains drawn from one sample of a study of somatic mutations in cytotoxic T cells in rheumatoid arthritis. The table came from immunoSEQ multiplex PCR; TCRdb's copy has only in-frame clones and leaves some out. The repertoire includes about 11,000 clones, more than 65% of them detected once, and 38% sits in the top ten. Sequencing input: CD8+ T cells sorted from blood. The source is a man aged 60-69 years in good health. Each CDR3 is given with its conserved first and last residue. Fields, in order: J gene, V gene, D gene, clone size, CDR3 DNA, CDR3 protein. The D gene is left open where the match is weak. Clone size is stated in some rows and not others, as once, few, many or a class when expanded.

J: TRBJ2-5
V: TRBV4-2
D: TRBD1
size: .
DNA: TGTGCCAGCAGCCCCCGAGACGGCAGGGGGCTAGAGACCCAGTACTTC
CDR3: CASSPRDGRGLETQYF

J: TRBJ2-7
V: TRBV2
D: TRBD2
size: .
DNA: TGTGCCAGCACTGGGGTAGCGGGGTCCTACGAGCAGTACTTC
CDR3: CASTGVAGSYEQYF

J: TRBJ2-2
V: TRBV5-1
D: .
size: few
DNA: TGCGCCAGCAGCTTGGGTGCGTCCGGGGAGCTGTTTTTT
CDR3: CASSLGASGELFF

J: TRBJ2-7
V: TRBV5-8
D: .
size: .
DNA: TGTGCCAGCAGCCCCCGAGTTCCCGAGCAGTACTTC
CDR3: CASSPRVPEQYF

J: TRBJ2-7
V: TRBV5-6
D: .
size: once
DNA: TGTGCCAGCAGCTTGGCCGCTAGCTGGGAGCAGTACTTC
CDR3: CASSLAASWEQYF

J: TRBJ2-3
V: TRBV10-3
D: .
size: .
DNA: TGTGCCATCAGTGAGCCCCTTTCCAGGACACCCGGGGCTAGCACAGATACGCAGTATTTT
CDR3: CAISEPLSRTPGASTDTQYF

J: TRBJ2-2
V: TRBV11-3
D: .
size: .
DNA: TGTGCCAGCAGGTTGACGAACACCGGGGAGCTGTTTTTT
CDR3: CASRLTNTGELFF

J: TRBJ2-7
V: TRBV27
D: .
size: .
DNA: TGTGCCAGCAGCCACGACTTCCACGAGCAGTACTTC
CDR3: CASSHDFHEQYF

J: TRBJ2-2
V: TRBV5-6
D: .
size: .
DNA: TGTGCCAGCAGCCTACTCTCCAGTACCGGGGAGCTGTTTTTT
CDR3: CASSLLSSTGELFF

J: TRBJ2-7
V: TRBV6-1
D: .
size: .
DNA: TGTGCCAGCAGTGAAGAGGCAGGCTCCTACGAGCAGTACTTC
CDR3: CASSEEAGSYEQYF

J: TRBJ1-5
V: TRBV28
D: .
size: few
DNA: TGTGCCAGCAGTTTATTGGGCAGCAATCAGCCCCAGCATTTT
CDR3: CASSLLGSNQPQHF

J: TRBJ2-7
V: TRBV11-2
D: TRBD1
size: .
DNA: TGTGCCAGCAGCTTTGGAGGGACAGGGAACTACGAGCAGTACTTC
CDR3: CASSFGGTGNYEQYF

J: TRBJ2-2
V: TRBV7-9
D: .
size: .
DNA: TGTGCCAGCAGCCGATCAGGGATGATCACCGGGGAGCTGTTTTTT
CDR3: CASSRSGMITGELFF

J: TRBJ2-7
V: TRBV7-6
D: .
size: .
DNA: TGTGCCAGCAGTTTACTCCCAGGGTTATCCTACGAGCAGTACTTC
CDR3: CASSLLPGLSYEQYF

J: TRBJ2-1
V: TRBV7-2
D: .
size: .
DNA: TGTGCCAGCAGTTCAAGGGGGAATGAGCAGTTCTTC
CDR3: CASSSRGNEQFF

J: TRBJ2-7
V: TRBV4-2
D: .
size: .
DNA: TGTGCCAGCAGCCGGGGGGAGTCATCCCACGAGCAGTACTTC
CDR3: CASSRGESSHEQYF

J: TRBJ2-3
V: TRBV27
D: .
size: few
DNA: TGTGCCAGCAGCCCCGATAGCTCGGAGACGCAGTATTTT
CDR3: CASSPDSSETQYF

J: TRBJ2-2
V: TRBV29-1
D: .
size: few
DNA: TGCAGCGTTGAAGGAGGCACCGGGGAGCTGTTTTTT
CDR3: CSVEGGTGELFF

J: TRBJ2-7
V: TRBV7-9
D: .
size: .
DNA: TGTGCCAGCAGCTCCCCACGGGCGAGCGCTCAATCCTACGAGCAGTACTTC
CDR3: CASSSPRASAQSYEQYF

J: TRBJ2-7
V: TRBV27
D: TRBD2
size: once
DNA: TGTGCCAGCAGAATAGCGGGGGGGTCCTACGAGCAGTACTTC
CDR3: CASRIAGGSYEQYF

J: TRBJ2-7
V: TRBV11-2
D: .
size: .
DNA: TGTGCCAGCAGCTTGGGACTTCTAAGCTACGAGCAGTACTTC
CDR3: CASSLGLLSYEQYF

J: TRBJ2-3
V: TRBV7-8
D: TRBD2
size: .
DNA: TGTGCCAGCAGCTTAGGCGGGGGGGACCAGGATACGCAGTATTTT
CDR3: CASSLGGGDQDTQYF

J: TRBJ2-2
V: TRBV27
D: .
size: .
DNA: TGTGCCAGCAGTTTATCAGGGGTCACCGGGGAGCTGTTTTTT
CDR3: CASSLSGVTGELFF

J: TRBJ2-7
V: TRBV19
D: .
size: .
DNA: TGTGCCAGTAGTATAGATGGACAACGGTCCTACGAGCAGTACTTC
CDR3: CASSIDGQRSYEQYF

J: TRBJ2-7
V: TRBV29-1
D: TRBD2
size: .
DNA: TGCAGCGTCCTCGGGACTAGCGGGAGGGCTGGCGAGCAGTACTTC
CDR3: CSVLGTSGRAGEQYF

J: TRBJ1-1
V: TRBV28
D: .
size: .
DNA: TGTGCCAGCAGTCCCACAGACTACAGGGAGAACACTGAAGCTTTCTTT
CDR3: CASSPTDYRENTEAFF

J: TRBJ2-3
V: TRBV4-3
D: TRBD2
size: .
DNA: TGCGCCAGCAGCCAAGAAGGACGGGAGGCAGATACGCAGTATTTT
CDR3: CASSQEGREADTQYF

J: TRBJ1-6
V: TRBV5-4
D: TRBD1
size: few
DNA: TGTGCCAGCAGCGTGACAGGGGTCGGGGTTAATTCACCCCTCCACTTT
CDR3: CASSVTGVGVNSPLHF

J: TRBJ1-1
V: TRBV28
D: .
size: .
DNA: TGTGCCAGCAGTTTAGGAGGGAACACTGAAGCTTTCTTT
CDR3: CASSLGGNTEAFF

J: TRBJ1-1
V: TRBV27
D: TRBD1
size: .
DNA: TGTGCCAGCAGTTTCCTCACCCCCCCGTTACAGGGGGACACTGAAGCTTTCTTT
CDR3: CASSFLTPPLQGDTEAFF

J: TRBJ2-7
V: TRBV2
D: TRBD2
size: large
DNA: TGTGCCAGCAGTGAACCCAACCCGAACGGACTAGCGGGGCCCTACGAGCAGTACTTC
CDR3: CASSEPNPNGLAGPYEQYF

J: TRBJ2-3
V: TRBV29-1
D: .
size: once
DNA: TGCAGCGTTACTATGACTAGCACAGATACGCAGTATTTT
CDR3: CSVTMTSTDTQYF

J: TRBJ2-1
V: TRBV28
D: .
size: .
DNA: TGTGCCAGCAGTCTCAGTCAATCCGATGAGCAGTTCTTC
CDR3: CASSLSQSDEQFF

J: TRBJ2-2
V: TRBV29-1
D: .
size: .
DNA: TGCAGCGTGGAAACAGGCTCCGGGGAGCTGTTTTTT
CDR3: CSVETGSGELFF

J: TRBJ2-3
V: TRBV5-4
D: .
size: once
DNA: TGTGCCAGCAGCTATACCGGAGGGGTCGCTAGCACAGATACGCAGTATTTT
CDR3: CASSYTGGVASTDTQYF

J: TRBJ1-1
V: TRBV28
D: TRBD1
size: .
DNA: TGTGCCAGCAGTTCCTGGGACAGCTACACTGAAGCTTTCTTT
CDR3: CASSSWDSYTEAFF

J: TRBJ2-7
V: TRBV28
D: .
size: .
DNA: TGTGCCAGCAGTTTCCCCTCGGGGGCTGGGTTTTACGAGCAGTACTTC
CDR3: CASSFPSGAGFYEQYF

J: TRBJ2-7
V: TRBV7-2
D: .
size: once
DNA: TGTGCCAGCAGCTTAGTGGTGGACTCCTACGAGCAGTACTTC
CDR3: CASSLVVDSYEQYF

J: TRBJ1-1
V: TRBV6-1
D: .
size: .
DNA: TGTGCCAGCAGTGAGGGCAGAGAGAGCACTGAAGCTTTCTTT
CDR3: CASSEGRESTEAFF

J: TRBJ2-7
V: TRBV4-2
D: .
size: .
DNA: TGTGCCAGCAGCCAAGATAATGGCAGGGGAGGTCGGGAGCAGTACTTC
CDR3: CASSQDNGRGGREQYF

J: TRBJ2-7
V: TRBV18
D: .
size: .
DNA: TGTGCCAGCTCACCACCGTTATCATCCTCCTACGAGCAGTACTTC
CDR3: CASSPPLSSSYEQYF

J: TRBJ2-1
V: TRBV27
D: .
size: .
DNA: TGTGCCAGCAGTTTACTACCGGGAGCTACGGACAATGAGCAGTTCTTC
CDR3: CASSLLPGATDNEQFF

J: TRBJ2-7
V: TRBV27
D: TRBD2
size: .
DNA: TGTGCCAGCAGTCCTTGGACTAGCGGGAGTATATACGAGCAGTACTTC
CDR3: CASSPWTSGSIYEQYF

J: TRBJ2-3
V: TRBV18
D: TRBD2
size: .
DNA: TGTGCCAGCTCTTCGGGGACTAGCGGGAGGACAGATACGCAGTATTTT
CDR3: CASSSGTSGRTDTQYF

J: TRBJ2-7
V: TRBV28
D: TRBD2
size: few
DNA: TGTGCCAGCGGGACTAGCCACGAGCAGTACTTC
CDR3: CASGTSHEQYF

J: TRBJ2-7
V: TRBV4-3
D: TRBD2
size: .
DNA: TGCGCCAGCAGCCAAGATACTAGCGGGATCTACGAGCAGTACTTC
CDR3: CASSQDTSGIYEQYF

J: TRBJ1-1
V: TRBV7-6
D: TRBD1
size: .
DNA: TGTGCCAGCAGCTTGATGGGACAGGGGGCTGAAGCTTTCTTT
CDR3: CASSLMGQGAEAFF

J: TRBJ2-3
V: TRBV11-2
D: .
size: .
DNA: TGTGCCAGCAGCCTCTACCGGGACACGAATACGCAGTATTTT
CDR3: CASSLYRDTNTQYF

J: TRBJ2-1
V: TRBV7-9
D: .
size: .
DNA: TGTGCCAGCAGCTCGGATAGGGCGGGGAGCTCCTACAATGAGCAGTTCTTC
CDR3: CASSSDRAGSSYNEQFF

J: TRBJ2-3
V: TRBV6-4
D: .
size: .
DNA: TGTGCCAGCAGTGACTCCGACGGTACAGATACGCAGTATTTT
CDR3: CASSDSDGTDTQYF

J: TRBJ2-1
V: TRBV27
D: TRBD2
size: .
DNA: TGTGCCAGCAGTTCATACCCCCCGGGACTACTCTACAATGAGCAGTTCTTC
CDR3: CASSSYPPGLLYNEQFF

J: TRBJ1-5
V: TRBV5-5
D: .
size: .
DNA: TGTGCCAGCAGCTTGTTCGTCTTTGGGCAGCCCCAGCATTTT
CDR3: CASSLFVFGQPQHF

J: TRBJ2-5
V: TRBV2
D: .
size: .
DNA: TGTGCCAGCAGTGAAGCTCCTCTCACAGGGTTAGAGACCCAGTACTTC
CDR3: CASSEAPLTGLETQYF

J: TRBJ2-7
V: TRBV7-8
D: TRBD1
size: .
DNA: TGTGCCAGCAGTTCCAAGACAGGGTCGACCTACGAGCAGTACTTC
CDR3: CASSSKTGSTYEQYF

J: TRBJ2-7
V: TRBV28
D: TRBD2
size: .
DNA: TGTGCCAGCAGCCCGACTAGCGGGACACCGAAAAGCCTCTACGAGCAGTACTTC
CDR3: CASSPTSGTPKSLYEQYF

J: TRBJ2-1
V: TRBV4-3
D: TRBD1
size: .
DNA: TGCGCCAGCAGCCAGACCGGACAGGGCTCCTACAATGAGCAGTTCTTC
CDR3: CASSQTGQGSYNEQFF

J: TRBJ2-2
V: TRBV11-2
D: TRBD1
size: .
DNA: TGTGCCTCGGGGGGGACAGGGGTTACCGGGGAGCTGTTTTTT
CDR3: CASGGTGVTGELFF

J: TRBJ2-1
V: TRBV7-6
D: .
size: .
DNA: TGTGCCAGCAGCTTAACTGGACCGGGCGATGAGCAGTTCTTC
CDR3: CASSLTGPGDEQFF